The 4 T cell receptor beta chains listed next were all sequenced from one sample in a study of T cells after posttransplantation cyclophosphamide. Control samples came 1 year after myeloablative marrow transplants with methotrexate plus calcineurin inhibitor. Using immunoSEQ multiplex PCR, the repertoire was profiled, and TCRdb retains in-frame clones only, with some absent. In the table there are about 4,700 clones, 73% of which are singletons. The sample in question was PBMCs, obtained around 320 days after allogeneic stem cell transplant with calcineurin inhibitor and methotrexate. These receptors originate from a female patient aged 50-59 years who received an allogeneic stem cell transplant from an unrelated donor, was CMV-positive, and had acute and chronic GVHD. The graft donor may have given rise to some T cells.

The CDR3 bases are TGTGCCAGCTCACAAGGGCAGGGGAATCAGCCCCAGCATTTT. Translating it yields CASSQGQGNQPQHF. V usage is TRBV18 and J usage is TRBJ1-5; D perhaps matches TRBD1 (6 bases). There are 14 residues in the CDR3. The germline CDR1 and CDR2 sequences are KGHSH and LQKENI. Trimming shortened V by 4 bases and J by 4 bases, and 11 bases separated the two germline ends.

The chain combines TRBV5-4 with TRBJ2-6; D is perhaps TRBD2 (5 bases). Germline V lookup: CDR1 SGHNT, CDR2 YYREEE (reference sequence). The V end was cut by 7 bases, the J end by 4 bases, with 12 bases between. The CDR3 runs 14 residues. CDR3 sequence (DNA): TGTGCCAGCGGTAACGGACTGGGGGCCAACGTCCTGACTTTC. It specifies CASGNGLGANVLTF.

The V call is TRBV7-6, the J call TRBJ2-1, with 12 positions matching TRBD2. The CDR3 is made up of 18 amino acids. Germline V gene sequence: CDR1 SGHVS, CDR2 FNYEAQ. V shed 5 bases, J shed 3 bases, and the junction held 11 bases outside the gene matches. The DNA of the CDR3 is TGTGCCAGCAGCCCCAGACTAGCGGGAGAAGGGAACTACAATGAGCAGTTCTTC. It yields the protein CASSPRLAGEGNYNEQFF.

This clone was observed a single time. This chain connects TRBV27 to TRBJ2-7; 7 nucleotides agree with TRBD2. J was trimmed by 1 base and V by 5 bases; bases with no gene match: 8. CDR3 size: 15 residues. Germline CDR1 is MNHEY and CDR2 is SMNVEV (reference sequence). CDR3 in amino acids: CASSTPGLQSYEQYF. The DNA for the CDR3 is TGTGCCAGCAGTACCCCGGGACTACAATCCTACGAGCAGTACTTC.